Listed here are 20 T cell receptor beta chains from one sample, sequenced in a study of identical twins. TCRdb processed the 5' RACE reads anew with MiXCR; each CDR3 protein has one entry. The sample consists of approximately 500,000 distinct CDR3 sequences, nearly 15% of them appearing once. A further study also used this sample, focusing on yellow fever vaccine responses in identical twins.

What was sequenced was CD4+ T cells sorted from blood. The receptors originated from a woman between 18 and 29 years old in good health.

Many counts were recorded for this clonotype. The gene calls are TRBV4-1 and TRBJ1-2; 8 bases match TRBD1. Unmatched junction bases numbered 11, after V lost 0 bases and J lost 8 bases. Looked up from germline, CDR1 is MGHRA and CDR2 is YSYEKL. There are 16 residues in the CDR3. The CDR3 DNA reads as TGCGCCAGCAGCCAAGATCCCGGAAGCAGGGGGCTCGGCTACACCTTC. It specifies CASSQDPGSRGLGYTF.

In its sample, this clonotype was seen a few times. The chain is built from TRBV7-9 and TRBJ2-2; TRBD1 is a possible D gene (6 bases). The CDR3 runs 14 residues. Germline V gene data show CDR1 as SEHNR and CDR2 as FQNEAQ (reference sequence). Trimming removed 1 base at V and 5 bases at J, with 8 bases between. The CDR3 DNA follows: TGTGCCAGCAGCTTAGATGGGACAACCGGGGAGCTGTTTTTT. Translating it yields CASSLDGTTGELFF. Variable domain in full (rest from reference TRBV7-9 and TRBJ2-2): DTGVSQNPRHKITKRGQNVTFRCDPISEHNRLYWYRQTLGQGPEFLTYFQNEAQLEKSRLLSDRFSAERPKGSFSTLEIQRTEQGDSAMYLCASSLDGTTGELFFGEGSRLTVL.

This chain joins TRBV5-1 and TRBJ1-1; TRBD1 aligns across 10 bases. CDR1 and CDR2 from the germline V gene are SGHRS and YFSETQ. The CDR3 has 13 amino acids. The junction had 3 bases not matched to a gene; V was cut back by 0 bases and J by 10 bases. The CDR3 DNA reads TGCGCCAGCAGCTTGGTCGGACAGGGGGGAGCTTTCTTT. It is translated as CASSLVGQGGAFF.

The rearrangement joins TRBV7-2 to TRBJ1-1, with a possible D match to TRBD1 (5 bases). This CDR3 is built from 14 residues. Germline CDR1 reads SGHTA; CDR2 reads FQGNSA. The germline V and J ends were trimmed by 6 bases and 4 bases, with 15 bases remaining between them. The CDR3 sequence: CASSRSLGVTEAFF. Written as DNA, the CDR3 is TGTGCCAGCAGTCGTTCCTTGGGGGTCACTGAAGCTTTCTTT.

This clonotype was counted only a few times. V and J are TRBV10-2 and TRBJ2-3, with a tentative D call TRBD1 (8 bases). CDR1 and CDR2 from the germline V gene are WSHSY and SAAADI. This CDR3 spans 13 amino acids. V lost 7 bases and J 9 bases, leaving 17 bases between the germline ends. For the CDR3, the DNA is TGCGCCAGCAACAGGGGGGGTATCCCCACGCAGTATTTT. This encodes CASNRGGIPTQYF.

The rearrangement joins TRBV5-1 to TRBJ1-4; D may be TRBD1 (6 bases). Per the germline V gene, CDR1 is SGHRS and CDR2 is YFSETQ. The V end lost 4 bases, the J end lost 5 bases, and 12 bases lay between the germline ends. The CDR3 spans 14 residues. The CDR3 sequence: CASSPGTQNEKLFF. The CDR3, as DNA: TGCGCCAGCAGCCCCGGGACACAAAATGAAAAACTGTTTTTT.

This clonotype was found a few times. Written as DNA, the CDR3 is TGTGCCAGCAGCTTGGTCAGGGGTGGCCAAGAGACCCAGTACTTC. Translated, it gives CASSLVRGGQETQYF. J is TRBJ2-5 and V is TRBV7-2, with D possibly matching TRBD1 (6 bases). The CDR3 length is 15 residues. V lost 3 bases to trimming and J lost 1 base, with 12 bases between them. The V gene's germline CDR1 is SGHTA and CDR2 FQGNSA.

This chain connects TRBV5-1 to TRBJ2-1; D uncertain. V was pared by 0 bases and J by 10 bases, with 17 bases between. Germline V CDR1 and CDR2: SGHRS, YFSETQ. This CDR3 contains 15 residues. Here the CDR3 reads CASSLVGLTSNEQFF. The CDR3 nucleotides read TGCGCCAGCAGCTTGGTCGGCCTTACCTCCAACGAGCAGTTCTTC.

The sample holds a few counts of this clonotype. J is TRBJ2-5 and V is TRBV20-1, with D possibly TRBD1 on 5 matching bases. The CDR3 has 14 amino acids. CDR1 is DFQATT, CDR2 SNEGSKA, per germline (reference sequence). V was shortened by 5 bases and J by 1 base, with 14 bases between the two germline ends. The CDR3 DNA follows: TGCAGTGCTCCAAACGCAGGGTTCCAAGAGACCCAGTACTTC. Protein product: CSAPNAGFQETQYF.

This clonotype was detected only a few times. This sequence joins TRBV7-2 and TRBJ2-1; TRBD2 agrees at 11 bases. CDR1 and CDR2 (germline): SGHTA, FQGNSA. With 4 bases clipped from V and 7 bases from J, the junction kept 6 bases outside the gene matches. This CDR3 spans 15 amino acids. The CDR3 reads CASSSTSGRINEQFF. The CDR3 DNA is TGTGCCAGCAGCTCCACTAGCGGGAGAATAAATGAGCAGTTCTTC.

This clonotype has just a few counts. V gene TRBV6-2 or TRBV6-3 combines with J gene TRBJ2-5; 8 bases match TRBD2. Trimming cost V 5 bases and J 3 bases; bases outside gene matches: 8. This CDR3 has 15 residues. Germline CDR1 MNHEY, CDR2 SVGEGT. CDR3 sequence reads: CASSLPGLGKETQYF. The CDR3 DNA reads TGTGCCAGCAGTCTGCCGGGACTAGGAAAAGAGACCCAGTACTTC.

In its sample, this clonotype was seen a few times. The rearrangement links TRBV6-1 to TRBJ2-3; D is uncertain. This CDR3 region has 14 residues. Germline CDR1 is MNHNS and CDR2 is SASEGT. V was trimmed by 1 base and J by 0 bases, leaving 5 bases between them. DNA of the CDR3: TGTGCCAGCAGTGAAGGATTCAGCACAGATACGCAGTATTTT. This encodes CASSEGFSTDTQYF.

This clonotype was seen repeatedly, ten times or more. The V and J genes are TRBV3-1 and TRBJ2-7; the D gene could be TRBD1 or TRBD2 (5 bases each). Germline V gene data show CDR1 as LGHDT and CDR2 as YNNKEL (reference sequence). The CDR3 runs 16 residues. The ends were cut back, 0 bases at V and 5 bases at J, with 17 bases in the middle. The CDR3: CASSQDMLAMGDEQYF. In DNA, the CDR3 is TGTGCCAGCAGCCAAGATATGCTGGCAATGGGGGACGAGCAGTACTTC.

The gene calls are TRBV7-6 and TRBJ2-1; a weak D match, TRBD1 (6 bases). CDR1 and CDR2 (germline): SGHVS, FNYEAQ. V gave up 2 bases and J gave up 6 bases, with 8 bases separating them. CDR3 length equals 13 residues. The CDR3 DNA follows: TGTGCCAGCAGCTTACAGACAGGCAATGAGCAGTTCTTC. It yields the protein CASSLQTGNEQFF. Based on the CDR3 plus reference TRBV7-6 and TRBJ2-1, the full variable domain is GAGVSQSPRYKVTKRGQDVALRCDPISGHVSLYWYRQALGQGPEFLTYFNYEAQQDKSGLPNDRFSAERPEGSISTLTIQRTEQRDSAMYRCASSLQTGNEQFFGPGTRLTVL.

The chain employs TRBV12-3 or TRBV12-4 and TRBJ2-4; 12 nucleotides agree with TRBD2. This CDR3 is built from 16 residues. The trim removed 5 bases at V and 6 bases at J, leaving 8 bases unmatched. Here the CDR3 reads CASSRRLAGDGNIQYF. The CDR3 region has the DNA TGTGCCAGCAGTCGTAGACTAGCGGGAGATGGAAACATTCAGTACTTC.

This sequence joins TRBV12-3 or TRBV12-4 and TRBJ2-7; no firm D call. The CDR3 covers 14 residues. V was pared by 2 bases and J by 4 bases, with 12 bases between. CDR3 amino acids: CASSLRPQSYEQYF. The CDR3 DNA sequence: TGTGCCAGCAGTTTACGGCCCCAGTCTTACGAGCAGTACTTC.

This chain links TRBV6-1 with TRBJ2-5, with 8 bases lining up with TRBD1. With V trimmed by 6 bases and J by 1 base, 7 bases remained unmatched. Per germline, CDR1 MNHNS and CDR2 SASEGT. The CDR3 runs to 15 residues. The CDR3 region has the DNA TGTGCCAGCAGCTCGGACAGGGTACCCCAAGAGACCCAGTACTTC. Protein sequence: CASSSDRVPQETQYF.

This clonotype was counted a few times. This CDR3 fails to terminate in the conserved phenylalanine or tryptophan, so it likely reflects a read error. This chain links TRBV10-2 with TRBJ2-7; TRBD1 might be the D (5 bases). V lost 0 bases, J lost 7 bases, and 16 bases lay in between. Per the germline V gene, CDR1 is WSHSY and CDR2 is SAAADI. This CDR3 contains 15 residues. The CDR3 nucleotides are TGCGCCAGCAGTGAGTCGACGCAGGGTTTAAGAGAGCAGTACTCC. The encoded protein is CASSESTQGLREQYS.

The chain joins TRBV2 to TRBJ2-2; 7 bases are shared with TRBD2. From germline, CDR1 is SNHLY and CDR2 FYNNEI. Unmatched junction bases numbered 6, after V lost 4 bases and J lost 4 bases. The CDR3 has 15 residues. CDR3 in DNA: TGTGCCAGCAGTGGGGCGGGGGTCAGCACCGGGGAGCTGTTTTTT. Residues: CASSGAGVSTGELFF.

V gene TRBV10-3 combines with J gene TRBJ1-1; D call uncertain. Between the trimmed V and J ends, which lost 0 bases and 3 bases, there was a span of 8 bases. The V gene's germline CDR1 is ENHRY and CDR2 SYGVKD. The CDR3 consists of 14 residues. The CDR3 sequence is CAISESIMDTEAFF. DNA for the CDR3: TGTGCCATCAGTGAGTCGATAATGGACACTGAAGCTTTCTTT.